Listed below are T cell receptor beta chains from one sample, sequenced in a study of regulatory T cells in long-lasting Graves disease. TCRdb analysed the multiplex PCR reads with MiXCR anew, one entry per CDR3 protein. In the table there are approximately 350,000 distinct CDR3 sequences, around 15% of which are singletons. The same sample was also used in a study of T cells in Graves' hyperthyroidism and ophthalmopathy.

The sample was peripheral blood mononuclear cells (PBMCs), taken at new diagnosis, from a patient treated with antithyroid drugs. These receptor sequences come from a man aged 35 to 55 with Graves disease. CDR3s include the opening cysteine and the closing phenylalanine or tryptophan. Fields, in order: V gene, D gene, J gene, clone size, CDR3 protein, CDR3 DNA. D genes are given only for firm matches. Clone size appears in some rows only: once, few, many, or a class for an expanded clone.

v_gene: TRBV5-1
d_gene: -
j_gene: TRBJ1-1
abundance: many
CDR3aa: CASSLDRAYRAFF
CDR3nt: TGCGCCAGCAGCTTGGACAGGGCGTATCGAGCTTTCTTT

v_gene: TRBV20-1
d_gene: -
j_gene: TRBJ1-6
abundance: once
CDR3aa: CSAREPGAGVKALHF
CDR3nt: TGCAGTGCTAGAGAGCCCGGGGCCGGGGTTAAGGCCCTCCACTTT

v_gene: TRBV5-1
d_gene: -
j_gene: TRBJ1-6
abundance: many
CDR3aa: CASSIGQNNSPLHF
CDR3nt: TGCGCCAGCAGCATTGGACAGAATAATTCACCCCTCCACTTT

v_gene: TRBV4-1
d_gene: -
j_gene: TRBJ2-6
abundance: few
CDR3aa: CASSQDTLGRISGANVLTF
CDR3nt: TGCGCCAGCAGCCAAGATACACTAGGACGTATCTCTGGGGCCAACGTCCTGACTTTC

v_gene: TRBV11-1
d_gene: TRBD1
j_gene: TRBJ2-1
abundance: many
CDR3aa: CASSLITGGYNEQFF
CDR3nt: TGTGCCAGCAGCTTAATCACAGGGGGATACAATGAGCAGTTCTTC

v_gene: TRBV2
d_gene: TRBD1
j_gene: TRBJ2-7
abundance: many
CDR3aa: CASSALTGRSEQYF
CDR3nt: TGTGCCAGCAGCGCCCTGACAGGGAGAAGCGAGCAGTACTTC

v_gene: TRBV2
d_gene: TRBD2
j_gene: TRBJ2-1
abundance: many
CDR3aa: CASSESSSGVGEQFF
CDR3nt: TGTGCCAGCAGTGAAAGCTCTAGCGGGGTGGGCGAGCAGTTCTTC

v_gene: TRBV5-6
d_gene: TRBD1
j_gene: TRBJ1-4
abundance: -
CDR3aa: CASSSTGGGSGREKLFF
CDR3nt: TGTGCCAGCAGTTCAACAGGGGGCGGCTCGGGCCGAGAAAAACTGTTTTTT

v_gene: TRBV12-5
d_gene: -
j_gene: TRBJ2-3
abundance: many
CDR3aa: CASGSFPLTDTQYF
CDR3nt: TGTGCTAGTGGTTCCTTCCCGCTCACAGATACGCAGTATTTT

v_gene: TRBV28
d_gene: TRBD1
j_gene: TRBJ2-7
abundance: many
CDR3aa: CASRSMGQGVYEQYF
CDR3nt: TGTGCCAGCAGGTCCATGGGGCAGGGGGTCTACGAGCAGTACTTC

v_gene: TRBV5-1
d_gene: TRBD1
j_gene: TRBJ2-7
abundance: -
CDR3aa: CASSLGGTGGSYEQYF
CDR3nt: TGCGCCAGCAGCTTGGGGGGGACAGGGGGCAGCTACGAGCAGTACTTC

v_gene: TRBV2
d_gene: -
j_gene: TRBJ1-6
abundance: many
CDR3aa: CASSLEGVRNSPLHF
CDR3nt: TGTGCCAGCAGCCTGGAGGGGGTCCGGAATTCACCCCTCCACTTT

v_gene: TRBV11-2
d_gene: -
j_gene: TRBJ2-2
abundance: few
CDR3aa: CASSPWGAGELFF
CDR3nt: TGTGCCAGCAGCCCCTGGGGGGCCGGGGAGCTGTTTTTT

v_gene: TRBV2
d_gene: -
j_gene: TRBJ1-1
abundance: many
CDR3aa: CASSNGPDTEAFF
CDR3nt: TGTGCCAGCAGTAATGGGCCGGACACTGAAGCTTTCTTT

v_gene: TRBV20-1
d_gene: -
j_gene: TRBJ2-3
abundance: -
CDR3aa: CSAGLGGTDTQYF
CDR3nt: TGCAGTGCTGGCCTAGGGGGGACGGATACGCAGTATTTT

v_gene: TRBV15
d_gene: TRBD1
j_gene: TRBJ1-5
abundance: -
CDR3aa: CATSRGTGDYSNQPQHF
CDR3nt: TGTGCCACCAGCAGGGGGACAGGAGATTATAGCAATCAGCCCCAGCATTTT

v_gene: TRBV20-1
d_gene: TRBD2
j_gene: TRBJ2-3
abundance: -
CDR3aa: CSAPSGVYTDTQYF
CDR3nt: TGCAGTGCCCCTAGCGGGGTGTACACAGATACGCAGTATTTT

v_gene: TRBV7-2
d_gene: -
j_gene: TRBJ2-2
abundance: many
CDR3aa: CASNFGGGRELFF
CDR3nt: TGTGCCAGCAACTTTGGGGGCGGGAGGGAGCTGTTTTTT

v_gene: TRBV5-1
d_gene: TRBD2
j_gene: TRBJ2-7
abundance: -
CDR3aa: CASSREGLTYEQYF
CDR3nt: TGCGCCAGCAGCAGGGAGGGACTGACCTACGAGCAGTACTTC

v_gene: TRBV6-1
d_gene: -
j_gene: TRBJ2-7
abundance: -
CDR3aa: CASSPNVSGYEQYF
CDR3nt: TGTGCCAGCTCCCCAAACGTAAGTGGCTACGAGCAGTACTTC

v_gene: TRBV19
d_gene: TRBD2
j_gene: TRBJ2-5
abundance: few
CDR3aa: CASSQRLAGDIQETQYF
CDR3nt: TGTGCCAGTAGTCAACGACTAGCGGGGGACATTCAAGAGACCCAGTACTTC

v_gene: TRBV28
d_gene: -
j_gene: TRBJ1-6
abundance: many
CDR3aa: CASSAPEGLGGYNSPLHF
CDR3nt: TGTGCCAGCAGTGCACCCGAGGGTCTTGGCGGTTATAATTCACCCCTCCACTTT

v_gene: TRBV18
d_gene: -
j_gene: TRBJ2-3
abundance: many
CDR3aa: CASSPTGRADTQYF
CDR3nt: TGTGCCAGCTCACCTACGGGCCGTGCAGATACGCAGTATTTT

v_gene: TRBV6-5
d_gene: TRBD1
j_gene: TRBJ1-1
abundance: many
CDR3aa: CASSYARDRVRNTEAFF
CDR3nt: TGTGCCAGCAGTTACGCCCGGGACAGGGTACGGAACACTGAAGCTTTCTTT